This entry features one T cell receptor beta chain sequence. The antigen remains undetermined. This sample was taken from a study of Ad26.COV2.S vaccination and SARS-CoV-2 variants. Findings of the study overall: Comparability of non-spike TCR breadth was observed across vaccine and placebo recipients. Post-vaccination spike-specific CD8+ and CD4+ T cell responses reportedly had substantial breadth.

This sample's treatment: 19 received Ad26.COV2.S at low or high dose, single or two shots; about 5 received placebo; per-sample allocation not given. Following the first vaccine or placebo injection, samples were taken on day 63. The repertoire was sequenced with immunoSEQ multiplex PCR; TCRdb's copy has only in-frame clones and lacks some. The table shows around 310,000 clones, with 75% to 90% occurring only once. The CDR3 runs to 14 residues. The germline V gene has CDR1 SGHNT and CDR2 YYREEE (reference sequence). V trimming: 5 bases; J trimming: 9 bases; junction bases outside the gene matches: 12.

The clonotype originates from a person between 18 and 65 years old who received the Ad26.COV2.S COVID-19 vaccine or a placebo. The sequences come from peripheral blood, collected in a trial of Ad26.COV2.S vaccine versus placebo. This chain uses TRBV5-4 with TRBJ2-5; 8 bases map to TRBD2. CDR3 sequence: CASRSPGLEGPQYF. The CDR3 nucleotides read TGTGCCAGCAGGAGCCCGGGACTAGAAGGCCCCCAGTACTTC.